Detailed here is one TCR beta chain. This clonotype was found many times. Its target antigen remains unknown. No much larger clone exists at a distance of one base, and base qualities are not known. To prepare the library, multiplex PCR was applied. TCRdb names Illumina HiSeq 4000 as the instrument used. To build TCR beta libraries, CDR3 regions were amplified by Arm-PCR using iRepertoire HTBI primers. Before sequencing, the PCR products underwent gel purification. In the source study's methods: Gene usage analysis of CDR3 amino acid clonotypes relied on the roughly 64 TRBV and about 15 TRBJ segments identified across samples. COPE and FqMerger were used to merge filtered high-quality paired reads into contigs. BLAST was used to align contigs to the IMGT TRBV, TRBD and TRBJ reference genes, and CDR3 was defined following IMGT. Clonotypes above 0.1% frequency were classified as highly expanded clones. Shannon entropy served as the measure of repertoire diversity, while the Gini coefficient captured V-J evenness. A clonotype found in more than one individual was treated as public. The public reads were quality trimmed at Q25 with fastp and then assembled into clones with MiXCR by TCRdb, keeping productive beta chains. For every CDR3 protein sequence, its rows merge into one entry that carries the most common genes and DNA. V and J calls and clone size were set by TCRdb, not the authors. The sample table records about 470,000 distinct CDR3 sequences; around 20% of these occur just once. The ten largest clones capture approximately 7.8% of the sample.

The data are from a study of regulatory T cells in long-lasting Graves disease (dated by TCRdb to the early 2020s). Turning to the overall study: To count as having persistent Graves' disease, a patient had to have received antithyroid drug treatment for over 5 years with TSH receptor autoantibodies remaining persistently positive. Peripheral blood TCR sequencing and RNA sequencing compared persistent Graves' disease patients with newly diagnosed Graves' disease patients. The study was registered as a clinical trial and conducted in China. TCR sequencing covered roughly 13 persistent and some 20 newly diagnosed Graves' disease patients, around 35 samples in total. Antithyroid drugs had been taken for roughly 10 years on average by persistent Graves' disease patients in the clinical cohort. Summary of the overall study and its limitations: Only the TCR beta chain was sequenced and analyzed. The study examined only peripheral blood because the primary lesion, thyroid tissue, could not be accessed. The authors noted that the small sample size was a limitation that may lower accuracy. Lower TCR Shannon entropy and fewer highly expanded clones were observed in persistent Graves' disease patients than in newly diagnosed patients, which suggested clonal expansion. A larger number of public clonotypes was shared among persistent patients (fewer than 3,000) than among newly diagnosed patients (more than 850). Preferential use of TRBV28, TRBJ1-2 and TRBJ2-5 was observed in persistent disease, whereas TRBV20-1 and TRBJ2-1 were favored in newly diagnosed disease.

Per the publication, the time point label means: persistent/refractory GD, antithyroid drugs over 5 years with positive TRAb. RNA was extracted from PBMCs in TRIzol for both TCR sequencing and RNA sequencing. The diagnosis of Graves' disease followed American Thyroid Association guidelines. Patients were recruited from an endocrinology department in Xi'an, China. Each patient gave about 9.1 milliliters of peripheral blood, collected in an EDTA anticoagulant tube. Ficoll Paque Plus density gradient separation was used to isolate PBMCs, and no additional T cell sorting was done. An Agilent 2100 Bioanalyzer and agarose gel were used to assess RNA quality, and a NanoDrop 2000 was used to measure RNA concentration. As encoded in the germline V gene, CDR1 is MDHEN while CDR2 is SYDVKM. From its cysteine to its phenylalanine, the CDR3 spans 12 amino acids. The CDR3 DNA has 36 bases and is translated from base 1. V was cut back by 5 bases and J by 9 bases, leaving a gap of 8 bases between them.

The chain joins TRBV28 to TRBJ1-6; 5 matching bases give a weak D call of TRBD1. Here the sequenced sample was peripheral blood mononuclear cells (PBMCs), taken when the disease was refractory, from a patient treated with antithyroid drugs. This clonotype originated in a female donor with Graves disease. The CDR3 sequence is CASSRGFSPLHF. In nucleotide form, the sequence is TGTGCCAGCAGTCGGGGGTTTTCACCCCTCCACTTT. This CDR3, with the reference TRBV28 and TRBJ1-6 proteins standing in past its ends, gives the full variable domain DVKVTQSSRYLVKRTGEKVFLECVQDMDHENMFWYRQDPGLGLRLIYFSYDVKMKEKGDIPEGYSVSREKKERFSLILESASTNQTSMYLCASSRGFSPLHFGNGTRLTVT.